What follows are 19 T cell receptor beta chains derived from one specimen sequenced in a study of early T cells in non-severe SARS-CoV-2 infection. One entry per CDR3 protein results from TCRdb running MiXCR on the 5' RACE reads. The sample consists of more than 35,000 distinct CDR3 sequences, over 4.5% of them appearing once. Specimen: whole blood. The source is an adult who was a healthcare worker with PCR-confirmed SARS-CoV-2 infection or an uninfected control (not recorded which).

This clonotype came up many times. The chain links TRBV11-2 to TRBJ1-2, with 10 bases matching TRBD1. Germline CDR1 reads SGHAT; CDR2 reads FQNNGV. Germline trimming cut 6 bases from V and 4 bases from J; bases unmatched to any gene: 5. The CDR3 contains 14 residues. The CDR3 region has the DNA TGTGCCAGCAGTAGGACAGGGGGGTTCTATGGCTACACCTTC. This gives the protein CASSRTGGFYGYTF.

This clonotype was counted ten times or more. This chain uses TRBV7-2 with TRBJ1-1; 7 nucleotides align to TRBD1. The CDR3 is made up of 16 amino acids. Trimming cost V 4 bases and J 2 bases; bases outside gene matches: 10. The V gene's germline CDR1 is SGHTA and CDR2 FQGNSA. CDR3 amino acids: CASSYRQGAGNTEAFF. For the CDR3, the DNA is TGTGCCAGCAGCTACAGACAGGGTGCGGGAAACACTGAAGCTTTCTTT.

This clonotype was seen many times. The gene calls are TRBV12-3 or TRBV12-4 and TRBJ2-5; 7 nucleotides match TRBD1. This CDR3 has 13 residues. Germline trimming cut 8 bases from V and 5 bases from J; bases unmatched to any gene: 8. The CDR3, as DNA: TGTGCCAGCGGCAGGGGGTTGAAGGAGACCCAGTACTTC. Translation: CASGRGLKETQYF.

This clonotype was counted ten times or more. This chain joins TRBV20-1 and TRBJ2-7; TRBD1 matches 9 bases. V lost 4 bases, J lost 2 bases, and 3 bases stayed unmatched. This CDR3 region has 13 residues. Looked up from germline, CDR1 is DFQATT and CDR2 is SNEGSKA (reference sequence). The CDR3 reads CSATGTGTYEQYF. CDR3 DNA: TGCAGTGCTACCGGGACAGGGACCTACGAGCAGTACTTC.

This clonotype was observed at least ten times. The chain carries TRBV20-1 and TRBJ1-2; D is uncertain. The germline V gene encodes CDR1 DFQATT and CDR2 SNEGSKA (reference sequence). There are 11 residues in the CDR3. V was trimmed by 7 bases and J by 1 base, leaving 7 bases between them. CDR3 in amino acids: CSVRFNYGYTF. The CDR3 DNA sequence: TGCAGTGTCCGCTTTAACTATGGCTACACCTTC.

This clonotype was recorded many times. The chain couples TRBV7-2 to TRBJ1-3; tentatively, D is TRBD1 (5 bases). This CDR3 region has 14 residues. V was trimmed by 4 bases and J by 4 bases, leaving 11 bases between them. CDR1 SGHTA and CDR2 FQGNSA come from the germline V gene. In DNA, the CDR3 is TGTGCCAGCAGCTCCGGGACGCAAGGAAACACCATATATTTT. Protein: CASSSGTQGNTIYF.

This chain links TRBV3-1 with TRBJ1-1; D gene ambiguous. The CDR3 length is 11 residues. V gave up 1 base and J gave up 8 bases, with 5 bases separating them. CDR1 LGHDT and CDR2 YNNKEL come from the germline V gene (reference sequence). The CDR3 sequence is CASSQASEAFF. The CDR3, as DNA: TGTGCCAGCAGCCAAGCCAGCGAAGCTTTCTTT.

Ten or more counts support this clonotype. This rearrangement joins TRBV29-1 to TRBJ2-3; D perhaps matches TRBD2 (6 bases). CDR1 is SQVTM and CDR2 is ANQGSEA in the germline V gene. Deletions cut 2 bases from V and 4 bases from J, with 7 bases between. This CDR3 comprises 12 residues. The CDR3, as DNA: TGCAGCGTTGAACCGGGGGCAGATACGCAGTATTTT. Translating gives CSVEPGADTQYF.

Ten or more counts support this clonotype. V and J are TRBV28 and TRBJ1-2; D possibly corresponds to TRBD1 (5 bases). Germline CDR1 MDHEN, CDR2 SYDVKM. This CDR3 spans 16 amino acids. Trimming removed 1 base from V and 0 bases from J, with 12 bases in between. The CDR3 bases are TGTGCCAGCAGTTTATTCGCCGTGACAGCTAACTATGGCTACACCTTC. This encodes CASSLFAVTANYGYTF.

This clonotype was seen at least ten times. The gene calls are TRBV20-1 and TRBJ2-7; D may be TRBD1 (6 bases). The CDR3 length is 14 residues. The germline V gene encodes CDR1 DFQATT and CDR2 SNEGSKA (reference sequence). V lost 3 bases and J 1 base, leaving 13 bases between the germline ends. Here the CDR3 DNA reads TGCAGTGCTAGCGGGATAGGGGGTTCCTACGAGCAGTACTTC. It codes for CSASGIGGSYEQYF.

The table lists this clonotype with many counts. The gene calls are TRBV5-1 and TRBJ2-1; D unresolved. Trimming took off 1 base at V and 5 bases at J, with 16 bases between the two ends. CDR1 and CDR2 (germline): SGHRS, YFSETQ. This CDR3 comprises 16 residues. CDR3 region: CASSLWLQIENNEQFF. Here the CDR3 DNA reads TGCGCCAGCAGCTTGTGGTTACAGATCGAAAACAATGAGCAGTTCTTC.

The chain links TRBV20-1 to TRBJ2-3, with D hard to call. CDR3 length equals 12 residues. Germline V gene data show CDR1 as DFQATT and CDR2 as SNEGSKA (reference sequence). V was trimmed by 4 bases and J by 4 bases, leaving 9 bases between them. The CDR3 loop is CSATISSDTQYF. CDR3 sequence (DNA): TGCAGTGCTACTATTAGCTCAGATACGCAGTATTTT.

This clonotype was recorded at least ten times. DNA of the CDR3: TGCGCCAGCAGCCCCGGGACAGAAGAGACCCAGTACTTC. It specifies CASSPGTEETQYF. V gene TRBV5-1 combines with J gene TRBJ2-5; 7 bases agree with TRBD1. The CDR3 has 13 residues. Germline CDR1 is SGHRS and CDR2 is YFSETQ. V was clipped by 4 bases and J by 3 bases; unmatched bases: 3.

This clonotype was counted ten times or more. The chain is built from TRBV28 and TRBJ2-3; D not certain. Germline values: CDR1 MDHEN, CDR2 SYDVKM. V gave up 5 bases and J gave up 0 bases, with 9 bases separating them. The CDR3 extends over 14 amino acids. The CDR3 DNA reads TGTGCCAGCAGTAGAGAAACTAGCACAGATACGCAGTATTTT. As protein: CASSRETSTDTQYF.

This clonotype has ten or more counts. The V call is TRBV24-1, the J call TRBJ2-1; TRBD1 is a possible D gene (5 bases). Per germline, CDR1 KGHDR and CDR2 SFDVKD. This CDR3 region has 15 residues. Trimming took off 0 bases at V and 7 bases at J, with 12 bases between the two ends. In nucleotides, the CDR3 is TGTGCCACCAGTGATTTGCAACAGGATGGTAATGAGCAGTTCTTC. Its protein is CATSDLQQDGNEQFF.

This clonotype was detected ten times or more. The rearrangement uses TRBV12-3 or TRBV12-4 and TRBJ2-1; 8 nucleotides agree with TRBD2. The V segment lost 6 bases and the J segment 5 bases; nucleotides outside the gene matches: 9. This CDR3 spans 15 amino acids. As DNA, the CDR3 is TGTGCCAGCAGCGCTCCCGGGGGGGCCCACAATGAGCAGTTCTTC. This gives the protein CASSAPGGAHNEQFF.

This chain links TRBV28 with TRBJ1-2; 9 nucleotides agree with TRBD1. V shed 2 bases and J 7 bases; nucleotides not matched to a gene: 5. CDR1 is MDHEN, CDR2 SYDVKM, per germline. The CDR3 length is 14 residues. The CDR3 nucleotides read TGTGCCAGCAGTTTACAGGGACAGGGCTCTGGCTACACCTTC. It codes for CASSLQGQGSGYTF.

This clonotype was counted between two and nine times. The chain couples TRBV6-5 to TRBJ2-5; D uncertain. The CDR3 sequence is 15 residues long. Germline V CDR1 and CDR2: MNHEY, SVGAGI. Trimming removed 0 bases from V and 1 base from J, with 9 bases in between. CDR3 sequence: CASSYSWAAQETQYF. CDR3 nucleotide sequence: TGTGCCAGCAGTTACTCGTGGGCAGCCCAAGAGACCCAGTACTTC.

This clonotype has more than one count but fewer than ten. At one boundary the junction diverges from the germline segment, which might be a read error. The chain carries TRBV28 and TRBJ2-7, with TRBD2 identical over 7 bases. This CDR3 comprises 13 residues. Germline-derived CDR1 and CDR2 are MDHEN and SYDVKM. Written as DNA, the CDR3 is TGTGCCAGCGGGGGAGGGACGGCCTACGAACAGTACTTC. This encodes CASGGGTAYEQYF.